This T cell receptor beta chain was sequenced during a study of spatial heterogeneity in lung cancer. In TCRdb, the 5' RACE reads were re-called with MiXCR into one record per CDR3 protein. Altogether roughly 5,100 distinct CDR3 sequences are present, roughly 27% being singletons, with the ten largest covering 40% to 50%. V shed 3 bases and J shed 2 bases, with 7 bases lying between them. Germline CDR1 reads SGHTA; CDR2 reads FQGNSA. The CDR3 runs 13 residues. As for time point: sample taken at primary tumor resection. Material for sequencing was whole RNA from tumor, nontumor lung or frozen PBMC, left unsorted. By sample share, this clonotype is medium-sized (0.01 to 0.1%).

The starting material was PBMCs, obtained at surgery. V and J are TRBV7-2 and TRBJ1-1; D ambiguous. The TCR sequence derives from a male donor with early-stage non-small cell lung cancer. In nucleotides, the CDR3 is TGTGCCAGCAGCTTCGGTGGAAACACTGAAGCTTTCTTT. Its protein is CASSFGGNTEAFF. Together with reference TRBV7-2 and TRBJ1-1, the CDR3 gives the full variable domain: GAGVSQSPSNKVTEKGKDVELRCDPISGHTALYWYRQSLGQGLEFLIYFQGNSAPDKSGLPSDRFSAERTGGSVSTLTIQRTQQEDSAVYLCASSFGGNTEAFFGQGTRLTVV.